One sample yielded the 20 T cell receptor beta chains listed below, sequenced in a study of blood T cell repertoires in COVID-19. Method: immunoSEQ multiplex PCR; TCRdb's copy keeps in-frame clones and lacks some. The sample includes some 140,000 clones, more than 80% seen only once; the top ten take roughly 0.54%. Specimen: peripheral blood. The receptors here all came from a man aged 50 or older with acute or convalescent COVID-19.

The chain joins TRBV21-1 to TRBJ2-2; the table's D call, TRBD1, has no DNA check behind it. TRBV21-1 is listed as a pseudogene. CDR3 length: 19 residues. CDR3: CASSKGVQGGGTNTGELFF. Written as DNA, the CDR3 is TGTGCCAGCAGCAAAGGCGTACAGGGCGGCGGTACTAACACCGGGGAGCTGTTTTTT.

The V and J genes are TRBV28 and TRBJ2-2; 8 bases match TRBD2. Germline values: CDR1 MDHEN, CDR2 SYDVKM. The CDR3 spans 16 residues. Trimming removed 11 bases from V and 0 bases from J; junction bases left unmatched: 11. In DNA form, the CDR3 reads TGTGCCGCAGCCCTAGCGGGTTTTGCGAACACCGGGGAGCTGTTTTTT. It yields the protein CAAALAGFANTGELFF.

V usage is TRBV7-2 and J usage is TRBJ1-6; 7 bases match TRBD1. Germline CDR1 reads SGHTA; CDR2 reads FQGNSA. V lost 1 base and J lost 10; bases outside the gene matches: 4. The CDR3 length is 14 residues. DNA for the CDR3: TGTGCCAGCAGCTTAGAACAGGGGTACTCACCCCTCCACTTT. This codes for CASSLEQGYSPLHF.

V is TRBV7-3 and J is TRBJ2-1; D remains ambiguous. The ends were cut back, 5 bases at V and 6 bases at J, with 8 bases in the middle. This CDR3 contains 12 residues. Germline V gene lookup returns CDR1 SGHTA and CDR2 FQGTGA. CDR3 amino acids: CASSENGNEQFF. The CDR3 DNA is TGTGCCAGCAGCGAGAACGGCAATGAGCAGTTCTTC. Supplemented by reference TRBV7-3 and TRBJ2-1, the full variable domain reads GAGVSQTPSNKVTEKGKYVELRCDPISGHTALYWYRQSLGQGPEFLIYFQGTGAADDSGLPNDRFFAVRPEGSVSTLKIQRTERGDSAVYLCASSENGNEQFFGPGTRLTVL.

The V call is TRBV19, the J call TRBJ2-1, with 10 bases lining up with TRBD2. The J segment lost 6 bases and the V segment lost 4 bases, leaving 6 bases of the junction unmatched. This CDR3 has 15 residues. Per germline, CDR1 LNHDA and CDR2 SQIVND (reference sequence). CDR3 amino acids: CASSTLAGVGNEQFF. CDR3 DNA sequence: TGTGCCAGTAGTACCCTAGCGGGAGTTGGCAATGAGCAGTTCTTC.

This clone was picked up one time. This chain joins TRBV6-5 and TRBJ2-1, with D tentatively TRBD2 (5 bases). The CDR3 has 16 residues. Germline V gene sequence: CDR1 MNHEY, CDR2 SVGAGI. V was pared by 2 bases and J by 0 bases, with 11 bases between. CDR3 amino acids: CASSYQTTPSYNEQFF. The DNA for the CDR3 is TGTGCCAGCAGTTACCAGACTACTCCCTCCTACAATGAGCAGTTCTTC.

This clone was counted once. The genes are TRBV13 and TRBJ1-3, with D perhaps TRBD1 (5 bases). Trimming removed 0 bases from V and 0 bases from J, with 12 bases in between. The germline V gene encodes CDR1 PRHDT and CDR2 FYEKMQ (reference sequence). CDR3 length equals 17 residues. The CDR3 DNA reads as TGTGCCAGCAGCTTAGGGACAGTATTATTCTCTGGAAACACCATATATTTT. This encodes CASSLGTVLFSGNTIYF. Full variable domain (missing parts from reference TRBV13 and TRBJ1-3): AAGVIQSPRHLIKEKRETATLKCYPIPRHDTVYWYQQGPGQDPQFLISFYEKMQSDKGSIPDRFSAQQFSDYHSELNMSSLELGDSALYFCASSLGTVLFSGNTIYFGEGSWLTVV.

The chain employs TRBV12-3 or TRBV12-4 and TRBJ1-1; no firm D call. V lost 2 bases and J 4 bases, leaving 8 bases between the germline ends. This CDR3 has 13 residues. The CDR3 region is CASSLSGGTEAFF. DNA for the CDR3: TGTGCCAGCAGTTTATCGGGTGGCACTGAAGCTTTCTTT.

The chain carries TRBV18 and TRBJ1-2; D uncertain. The CDR3 totals 13 residues. V was pared by 1 base and J by 0 bases, with 3 bases between. Germline CDR1 reads KGHSH; CDR2 reads LQKENI. The chain's CDR3 is CASSPQPNYGYTF. The CDR3 DNA follows: TGTGCCAGCTCACCACAGCCTAACTATGGCTACACCTTC.

J is TRBJ2-3 and V is TRBV27; D remains ambiguous. CDR1 is MNHEY and CDR2 is SMNVEV in the germline V gene (reference sequence). CDR3 length equals 14 residues. V shed 3 bases and J shed 0 bases, with 7 bases lying between them. The CDR3 DNA sequence: TGTGCCAGCAGTTTTCTAGGTAGCACAGATACGCAGTATTTT. It is translated as CASSFLGSTDTQYF.

This clone was observed at least ten times. The V gene is TRBV7-8, the J gene TRBJ2-1; 8 positions agree with TRBD2. Germline CDR1 and CDR2: SGHVS and FQNEAQ. The CDR3 is made up of 12 amino acids. With V trimmed by 8 bases and J by 9 bases, 6 bases remained unmatched. This CDR3 is CASRPAGVEQFF. The DNA for the CDR3 is TGTGCCAGCCGACCAGCGGGAGTTGAGCAGTTCTTC.

This clone appeared a few times. V gene TRBV4-2 combines with J gene TRBJ1-3, with 9 nucleotides matching TRBD1. The CDR3 is 17 amino acids. Germline lookup yields CDR1 LGHNA and CDR2 YNFKEQ. After removal of 0 bases from V and 1 base from J, the junction contained 4 bases not matched to a gene. The CDR3 coding sequence is TGTGCCAGCAGCCAAGAGGGACAGGGACTTTCTGGAAACACCATATATTTT. It codes for CASSQEGQGLSGNTIYF.

The chain links TRBV21-1 to TRBJ1-1; TRBD1, the table's D call, was not compared with the DNA. TRBV21-1 is flagged as a pseudogene. This CDR3 comprises 14 residues. CDR3 coding DNA: TGTGCCAGCAACCCGTACAGCTTGAACACTGAAGCTTTCTTT. This gives the protein CASNPYSLNTEAFF.

The chain joins TRBV7-9 to TRBJ2-1; TRBD2 aligns across 10 bases. CDR1 is SEHNR and CDR2 is FQNEAQ in the germline V gene (reference sequence). This CDR3 comprises 15 residues. Trimming at V came to 4 bases and at J to 8 bases, leaving 8 bases not matched to a gene. The CDR3 here is CASSSVRTSGDEQFF. The CDR3, as DNA: TGTGCCAGCAGCTCCGTACGGACTAGCGGTGATGAGCAGTTCTTC.

The genes are TRBV2 and TRBJ1-2, with D perhaps matching TRBD1 (5 bases). Looked up from germline, CDR1 is SNHLY and CDR2 is FYNNEI. V was pared by 6 bases and J by 7 bases, with 18 bases between. This CDR3 region has 14 residues. CDR3 loop: CASSLDGGLSGYTF. The CDR3 nucleotides read TGTGCCAGCAGCCTCGACGGGGGGTTGAGTGGCTACACCTTC.

The V gene is TRBV6-5, the J gene TRBJ2-7, with TRBD2 matching over 11 bases. CDR1 is MNHEY and CDR2 is SVGAGI in the germline V gene. CDR3 length: 14 amino acids. V trimming: 8 bases; J trimming: 1 base; junction bases outside the gene matches: 4. In nucleotides, the CDR3 is TGTGCCAGCTGGCTAGCGGGAGGTTCCTACGAGCAGTACTTC. Translating it yields CASWLAGGSYEQYF.

This chain connects TRBV7-8 to TRBJ1-6; D is possibly TRBD1 (6 bases). The CDR3 is 18 residues long. The germline gives CDR1 SGHVS, CDR2 FQNEAQ. The V end lost 5 bases, the J end lost 10 bases, and 27 bases lay between the germline ends. The DNA of the CDR3 is TGTGCCAGCAGCCCCGGGGGCGGGGGCGTAGGGTCCGGATCACCCCTCCACTTT. Its translation is CASSPGGGGVGSGSPLHF. Full variable domain (outside the CDR3, taken from reference TRBV7-8 and TRBJ1-6): GAGVSQSPRYKVAKRGQDVALRCDPISGHVSLFWYQQALGQGPEFLTYFQNEAQLDKSGLPSDRFFAERPEGSVSTLKIQRTQQEDSAVYLCASSPGGGGVGSGSPLHFGNGTRLTVT.

The chain employs TRBV28 and TRBJ1-1; no clear D gene. Germline lookup yields CDR1 MDHEN and CDR2 SYDVKM. The V gene lost 3 bases and the J gene lost 8 bases, with 13 bases spanning the gap. The CDR3 runs 13 residues. The CDR3 sequence is CASSFVWSSEAFF. The CDR3 DNA is TGTGCCAGCAGTTTCGTCTGGTCAAGCGAAGCTTTCTTT.

The chain combines TRBV7-8 with TRBJ1-5; 9 nucleotides align to TRBD1. CDR3 length: 14 amino acids. With V trimmed by 5 bases and J by 5 bases, 4 bases remained unmatched. Germline CDR1 reads SGHVS; CDR2 reads FQNEAQ. The CDR3 coding sequence is TGTGCCAGCAGCCGGGACAGGGTGGATCAGCCCCAGCATTTT. Residues: CASSRDRVDQPQHF.

The rearrangement links TRBV28 to TRBJ2-7; TRBD2 matches at 7 bases. With 8 bases clipped from V and 0 bases from J, the junction kept 10 bases outside the gene matches. CDR3 length: 15 residues. Germline V gives CDR1 MDHEN, CDR2 SYDVKM. The DNA for the CDR3 is TGTGCCAGCCGTGTTGGACTAGACCGCTCCTACGAGCAGTACTTC. Translated, it gives CASRVGLDRSYEQYF. The full variable domain, its missing parts supplied by reference TRBV28 and TRBJ2-7, is DVKVTQSSRYLVKRTGEKVFLECVQDMDHENMFWYRQDPGLGLRLIYFSYDVKMKEKGDIPEGYSVSREKKERFSLILESASTNQTSMYLCASRVGLDRSYEQYFGPGTRLTVT.